This T cell receptor (beta chain) was recorded in a study of blood T cell repertoires in COVID-19. Overall study: T cells, B-cell-depleted T cells, or PBMCs supplied cDNA or gDNA.

Original data processing: By means of reference gene primer amplification, nucleated cell counts were estimated. Clones were sequenced by immunoSEQ multiplex PCR, and TCRdb holds only the in-frame ones, with some missing. The D gene and trimming were derived from the DNA, and the V and J assignments and clone size from that table. This table holds some 250,000 clones, about 80% found once. The CDR3 has 14 residues. Germline CDR1 is MNHEY and CDR2 is SMNVEV (reference sequence). The V segment lost 4 bases and the J segment 3 bases; nucleotides outside the gene matches: 5. In this sample, this clone turned up a few times.

This chain connects TRBV27 to TRBJ2-7; TRBD1 matches 8 bases. The sequence was collected from a middle-aged man with active or convalescent COVID-19. Sequences were obtained from peripheral blood. The CDR3 region is CASSSRTGGYEQYF. CDR3 nucleotide sequence: TGTGCCAGCAGTTCTCGTACAGGGGGCTACGAGCAGTACTTC.